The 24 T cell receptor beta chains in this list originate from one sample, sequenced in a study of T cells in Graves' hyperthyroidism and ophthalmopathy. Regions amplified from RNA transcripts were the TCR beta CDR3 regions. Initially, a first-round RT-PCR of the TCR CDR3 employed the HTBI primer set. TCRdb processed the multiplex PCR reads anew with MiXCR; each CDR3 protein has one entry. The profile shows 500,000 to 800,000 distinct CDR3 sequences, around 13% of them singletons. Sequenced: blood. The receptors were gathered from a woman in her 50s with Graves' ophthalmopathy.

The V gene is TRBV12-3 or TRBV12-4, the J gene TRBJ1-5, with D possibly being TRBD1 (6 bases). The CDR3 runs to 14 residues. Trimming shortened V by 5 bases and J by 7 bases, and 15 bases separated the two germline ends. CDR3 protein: CASSLQGTRQPQHF. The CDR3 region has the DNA TGTGCCAGCAGTCTCCAGGGGACTCGACAGCCCCAGCATTTT.

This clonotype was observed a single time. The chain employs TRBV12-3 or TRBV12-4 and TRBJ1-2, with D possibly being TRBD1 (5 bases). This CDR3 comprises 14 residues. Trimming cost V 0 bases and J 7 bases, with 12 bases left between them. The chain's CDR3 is CASSLARDLVGYTF. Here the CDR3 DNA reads TGTGCCAGCAGTTTAGCCAGGGACCTGGTTGGCTACACCTTC.

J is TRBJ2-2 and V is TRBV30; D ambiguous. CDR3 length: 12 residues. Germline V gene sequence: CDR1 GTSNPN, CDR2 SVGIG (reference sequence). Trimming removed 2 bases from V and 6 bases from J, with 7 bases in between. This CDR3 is CAWSKVPGELFF. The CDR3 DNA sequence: TGTGCCTGGAGTAAGGTCCCCGGGGAGCTGTTTTTT.

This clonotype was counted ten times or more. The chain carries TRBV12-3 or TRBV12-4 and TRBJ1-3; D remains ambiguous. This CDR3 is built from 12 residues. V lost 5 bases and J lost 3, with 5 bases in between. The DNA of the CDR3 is TGTGCCAGCAGTACCTTTGGAAACACCATATATTTT. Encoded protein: CASSTFGNTIYF.

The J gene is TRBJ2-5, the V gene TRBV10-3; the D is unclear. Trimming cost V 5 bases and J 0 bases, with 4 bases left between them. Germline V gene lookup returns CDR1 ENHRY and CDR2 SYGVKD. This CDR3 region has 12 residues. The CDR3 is CAISPYQETQYF. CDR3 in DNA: TGTGCCATCAGTCCGTACCAAGAGACCCAGTACTTC.

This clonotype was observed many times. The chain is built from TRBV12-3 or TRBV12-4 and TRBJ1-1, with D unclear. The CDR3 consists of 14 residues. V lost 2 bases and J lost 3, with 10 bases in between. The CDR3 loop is CASSLSFRDTEAFF. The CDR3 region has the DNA TGTGCCAGCAGTTTAAGTTTCCGGGACACTGAAGCTTTCTTT.

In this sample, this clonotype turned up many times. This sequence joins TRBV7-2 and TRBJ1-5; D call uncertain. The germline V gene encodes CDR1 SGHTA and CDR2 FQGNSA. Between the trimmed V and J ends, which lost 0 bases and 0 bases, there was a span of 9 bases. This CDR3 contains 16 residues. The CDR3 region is CASSLAPAYSNQPQHF. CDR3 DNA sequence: TGTGCCAGCAGCTTAGCGCCGGCGTATAGCAATCAGCCCCAGCATTTT.

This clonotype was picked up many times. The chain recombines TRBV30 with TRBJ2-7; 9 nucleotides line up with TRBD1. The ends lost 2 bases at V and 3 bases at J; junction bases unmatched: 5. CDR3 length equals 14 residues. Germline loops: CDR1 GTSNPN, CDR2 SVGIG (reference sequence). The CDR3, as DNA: TGTGCCTGGAGTTTCCCGGGACAGGGCTACGAGCAGTACTTC. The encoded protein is CAWSFPGQGYEQYF.

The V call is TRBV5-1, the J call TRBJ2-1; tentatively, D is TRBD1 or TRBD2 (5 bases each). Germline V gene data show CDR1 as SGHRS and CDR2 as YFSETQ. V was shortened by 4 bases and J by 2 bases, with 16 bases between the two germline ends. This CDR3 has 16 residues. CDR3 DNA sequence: TGCGCCAGCAGCCAAGATGTTGAGGGGACCTACAATGAGCAGTTCTTC. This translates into CASSQDVEGTYNEQFF.

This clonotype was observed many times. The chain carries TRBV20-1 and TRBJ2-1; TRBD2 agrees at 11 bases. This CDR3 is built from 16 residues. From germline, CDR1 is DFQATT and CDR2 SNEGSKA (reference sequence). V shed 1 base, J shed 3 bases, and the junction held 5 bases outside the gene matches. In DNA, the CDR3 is TGCAGTGCTAGAGGGGGGACTAGCGGAAACTACAATGAGCAGTTCTTC. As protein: CSARGGTSGNYNEQFF.

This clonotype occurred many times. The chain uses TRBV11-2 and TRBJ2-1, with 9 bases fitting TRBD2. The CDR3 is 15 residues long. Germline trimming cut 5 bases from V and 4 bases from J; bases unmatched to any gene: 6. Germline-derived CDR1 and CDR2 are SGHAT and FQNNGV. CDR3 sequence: CASSPGTSQYNEQFF. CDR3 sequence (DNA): TGTGCCAGCAGCCCCGGGACTAGCCAATACAATGAGCAGTTCTTC.

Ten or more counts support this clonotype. CDR3 DNA: TGTGCCAGCAGCTTAGTCAGGGTTGAGACCCAGTACTTC. Encoded protein: CASSLVRVETQYF. The rearrangement joins TRBV7-2 to TRBJ2-5; the D gene is possibly TRBD1 (5 bases). The V end lost 1 base, the J end lost 5 bases, and 8 bases lay between the germline ends. The CDR3 totals 13 residues. In germline, CDR1 is SGHTA, CDR2 FQGNSA.

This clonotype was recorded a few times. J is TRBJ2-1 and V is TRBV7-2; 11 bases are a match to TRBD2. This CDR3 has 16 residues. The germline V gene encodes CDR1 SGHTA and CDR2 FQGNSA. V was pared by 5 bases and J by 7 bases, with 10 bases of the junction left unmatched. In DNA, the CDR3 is TGTGCCAGCAGCGCCCCGGGACTAGCGGAGTTAAATGAGCAGTTCTTC. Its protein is CASSAPGLAELNEQFF.

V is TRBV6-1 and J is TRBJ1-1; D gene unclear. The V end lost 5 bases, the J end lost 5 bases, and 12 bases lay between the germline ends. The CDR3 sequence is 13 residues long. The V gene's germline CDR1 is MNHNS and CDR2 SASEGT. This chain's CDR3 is CASSHLGNTEAFF. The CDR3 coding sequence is TGTGCCAGCAGTCACCTAGGGAATACTGAAGCTTTCTTT.

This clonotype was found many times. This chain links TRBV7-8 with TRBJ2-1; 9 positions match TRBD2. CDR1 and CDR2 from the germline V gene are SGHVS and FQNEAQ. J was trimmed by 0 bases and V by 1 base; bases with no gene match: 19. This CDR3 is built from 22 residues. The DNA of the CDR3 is TGTGCCAGCAGCTTAGTAAGGGTGGCGACTAGCGGATCCCTCAACTCCTACAATGAGCAGTTCTTC. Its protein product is CASSLVRVATSGSLNSYNEQFF. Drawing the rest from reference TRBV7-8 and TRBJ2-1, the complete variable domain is GAGVSQSPRYKVAKRGQDVALRCDPISGHVSLFWYQQALGQGPEFLTYFQNEAQLDKSGLPSDRFFAERPEGSVSTLKIQRTQQEDSAVYLCASSLVRVATSGSLNSYNEQFFGPGTRLTVL.

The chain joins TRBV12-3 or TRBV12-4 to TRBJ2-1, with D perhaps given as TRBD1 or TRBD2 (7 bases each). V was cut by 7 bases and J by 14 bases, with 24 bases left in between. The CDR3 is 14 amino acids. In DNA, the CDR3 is TGTGCCAGCACCCTCCAGGGGGGGTTCGTGGAAAAGTTCTTC. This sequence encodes CASTLQGGFVEKFF.

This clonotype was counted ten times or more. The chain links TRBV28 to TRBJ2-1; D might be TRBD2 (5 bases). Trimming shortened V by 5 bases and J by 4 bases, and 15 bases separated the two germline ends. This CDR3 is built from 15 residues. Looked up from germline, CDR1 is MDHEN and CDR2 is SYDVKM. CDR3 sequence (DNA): TGTGCCAGCAGTAGAAGGAGCCCGGGGTACAATGAGCAGTTCTTC. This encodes CASSRRSPGYNEQFF.

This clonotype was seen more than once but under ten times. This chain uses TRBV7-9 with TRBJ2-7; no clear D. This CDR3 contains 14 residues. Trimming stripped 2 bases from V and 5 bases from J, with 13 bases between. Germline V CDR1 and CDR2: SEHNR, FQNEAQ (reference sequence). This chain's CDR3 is CASSLFGYSDEQYF. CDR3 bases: TGTGCCAGCAGCTTATTTGGGTACAGCGACGAGCAGTACTTC. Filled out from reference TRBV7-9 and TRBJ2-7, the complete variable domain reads DTGVSQNPRHKITKRGQNVTFRCDPISEHNRLYWYRQTLGQGPEFLTYFQNEAQLEKSRLLSDRFSAERPKGSFSTLEIQRTEQGDSAMYLCASSLFGYSDEQYFGPGTRLTVT.

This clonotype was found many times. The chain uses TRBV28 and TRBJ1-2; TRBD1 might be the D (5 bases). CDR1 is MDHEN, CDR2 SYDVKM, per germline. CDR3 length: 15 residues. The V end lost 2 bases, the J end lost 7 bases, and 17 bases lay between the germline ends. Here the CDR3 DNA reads TGTGCCAGCAGTTTACGACCGTCGGGGGGGATTGGCTACACCTTC. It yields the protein CASSLRPSGGIGYTF.

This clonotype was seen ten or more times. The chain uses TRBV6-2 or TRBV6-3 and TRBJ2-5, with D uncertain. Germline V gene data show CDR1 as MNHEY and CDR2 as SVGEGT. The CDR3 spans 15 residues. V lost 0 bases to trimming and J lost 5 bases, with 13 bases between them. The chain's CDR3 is CASSYSNAFPETQYF. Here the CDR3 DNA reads TGTGCCAGCAGTTACTCCAATGCCTTTCCGGAGACCCAGTACTTC.

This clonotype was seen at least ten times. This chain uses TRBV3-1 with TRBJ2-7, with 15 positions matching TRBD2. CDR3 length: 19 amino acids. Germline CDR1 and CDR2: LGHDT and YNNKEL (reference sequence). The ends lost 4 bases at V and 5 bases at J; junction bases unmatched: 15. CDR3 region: CASSPRPRGLAGGLNEQYF. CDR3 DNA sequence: TGTGCCAGCAGCCCCAGACCTCGAGGACTAGCGGGAGGGCTGAACGAGCAGTACTTC.

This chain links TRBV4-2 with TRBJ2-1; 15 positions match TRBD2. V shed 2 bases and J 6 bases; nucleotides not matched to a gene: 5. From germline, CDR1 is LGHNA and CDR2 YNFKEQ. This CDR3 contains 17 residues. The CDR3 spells CASSQHPGLAGGNEQFF. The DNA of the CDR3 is TGTGCCAGCAGCCAACACCCGGGACTAGCGGGAGGCAATGAGCAGTTCTTC.

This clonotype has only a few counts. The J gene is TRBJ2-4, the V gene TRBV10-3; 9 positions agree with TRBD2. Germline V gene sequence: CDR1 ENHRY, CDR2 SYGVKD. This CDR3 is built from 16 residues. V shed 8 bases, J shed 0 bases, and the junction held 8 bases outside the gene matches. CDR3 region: CAIETSGQLAKNIQYF. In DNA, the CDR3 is TGTGCCATCGAGACTAGCGGACAACTAGCCAAAAACATTCAGTACTTC.

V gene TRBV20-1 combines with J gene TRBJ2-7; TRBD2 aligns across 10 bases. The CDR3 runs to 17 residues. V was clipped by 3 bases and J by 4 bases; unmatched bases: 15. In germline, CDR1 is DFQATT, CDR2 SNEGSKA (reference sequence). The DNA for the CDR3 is TGCAGTGCTAGGGCTCCGGGACTAGCGCCGGAGCCGTACGAGCAGTACTTC. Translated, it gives CSARAPGLAPEPYEQYF.